This T cell receptor (beta chain) is drawn from a study of shared clonotypes between healthy human individuals. Naive CD8 isolation took CD45RO-negative cells positively selected for CCR7 and excluded terminally differentiated effector memory CD45RA+ cells. V lost 4 bases and J lost 1, with 11 bases in between. The CDR3 is made up of 15 amino acids. CDR1 is SGHDN, CDR2 FVKESK, per germline. Sorted subsets were amplified in replicate PCRs using approximately 200 ng DNA, approximately 30,000 T cell genomes. Libraries were prepared by immunoSEQ multiplex PCR; TCRdb keeps only in-frame clonotypes and omits some of them. The data hold hundreds of thousands of clones, with approximately 90% observed a single time.

This rearrangement joins TRBV14 to TRBJ1-5; the D gene is possibly TRBD1 (5 bases). This TCR was sampled from a man aged 25 to 40 in good health. Sequenced input: naive CD8+ T cells sorted from blood. In DNA form, the CDR3 reads TGTGCCAGCAGCCTCTGGGGCGCAAGCAATCAGCCCCAGCATTTT. Its protein is CASSLWGASNQPQHF.